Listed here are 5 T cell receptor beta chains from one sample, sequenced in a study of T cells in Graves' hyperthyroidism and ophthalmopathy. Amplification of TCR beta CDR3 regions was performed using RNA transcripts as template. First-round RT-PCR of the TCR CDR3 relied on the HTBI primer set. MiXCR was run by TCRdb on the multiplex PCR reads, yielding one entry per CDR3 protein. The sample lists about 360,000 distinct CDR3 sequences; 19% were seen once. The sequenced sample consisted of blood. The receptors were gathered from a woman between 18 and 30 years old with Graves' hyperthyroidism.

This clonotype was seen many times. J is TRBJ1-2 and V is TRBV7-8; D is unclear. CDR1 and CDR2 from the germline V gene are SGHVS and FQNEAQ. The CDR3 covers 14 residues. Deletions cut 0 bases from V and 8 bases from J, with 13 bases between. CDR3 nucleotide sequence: TGTGCCAGCAGCTTAGCGCATAGTGGTTGGGGCTACACCTTC. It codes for CASSLAHSGWGYTF.

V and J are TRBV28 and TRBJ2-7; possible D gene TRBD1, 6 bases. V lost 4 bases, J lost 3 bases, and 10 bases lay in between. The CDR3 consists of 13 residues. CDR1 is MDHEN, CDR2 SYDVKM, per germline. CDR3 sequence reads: CASSSGDNYEQYF. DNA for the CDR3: TGTGCCAGCAGTTCCGGGGACAACTACGAGCAGTACTTC.

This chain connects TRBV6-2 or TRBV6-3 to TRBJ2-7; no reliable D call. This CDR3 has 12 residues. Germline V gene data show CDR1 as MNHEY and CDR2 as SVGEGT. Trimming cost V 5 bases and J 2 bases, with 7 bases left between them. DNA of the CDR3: TGTGCCAGCAGTGACGGACCCTACGAGCAGTACTTC. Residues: CASSDGPYEQYF.

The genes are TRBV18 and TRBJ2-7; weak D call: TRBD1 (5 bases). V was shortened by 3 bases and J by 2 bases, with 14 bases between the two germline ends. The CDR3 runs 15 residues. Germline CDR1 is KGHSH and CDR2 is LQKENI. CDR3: CASSPFQGSTYEQYF. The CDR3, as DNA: TGTGCCAGCTCACCGTTTCAGGGATCCACCTACGAGCAGTACTTC.

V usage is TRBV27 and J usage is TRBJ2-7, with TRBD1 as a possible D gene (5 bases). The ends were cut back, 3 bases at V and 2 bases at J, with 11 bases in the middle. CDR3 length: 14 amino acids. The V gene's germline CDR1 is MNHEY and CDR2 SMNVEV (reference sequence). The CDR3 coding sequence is TGTGCCAGCAGTTTTTTCAGGGTACCCTACGAGCAGTACTTC. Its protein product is CASSFFRVPYEQYF.